One and the same sample provided the 14 T cell receptor beta chains below, sequenced in a study of blood T cells in healthy people across ages. Together with a sample-barcoded 5' primer, a J-beta primer mix was included in a second PCR lasting roughly 6 to 12 cycles. In TCRdb, the 5' RACE reads were re-called with MiXCR into one record per CDR3 protein. Altogether more than 500,000 distinct CDR3 sequences are present, about 26% being singletons, with the ten largest covering approximately 3.3%. The same specimen was also included in a second study, on T cells of mothers and their children.

Sequenced input: blood. These receptors all stem from a boy aged 2-9 years in good health.

The chain joins TRBV10-3 to TRBJ2-1; the D gene is possibly TRBD1 (8 bases). The germline V gene encodes CDR1 ENHRY and CDR2 SYGVKD. The length of the CDR3 is 15 residues. Deletions cut 7 bases from V and 0 bases from J, with 13 bases between. The CDR3 spells CAIKQGGSSYNEQFF. The CDR3 DNA follows: TGTGCCATCAAACAGGGGGGGAGCTCCTACAATGAGCAGTTCTTC.

This rearrangement joins TRBV20-1 to TRBJ2-1; D is uncertain. The CDR3 has 12 amino acids. The germline CDR1 and CDR2 sequences are DFQATT and SNEGSKA (reference sequence). The V gene lost 0 bases and the J gene lost 6 bases, with 6 bases spanning the gap. CDR3 loop: CSARDPRNEQFF. CDR3 nucleotide sequence: TGCAGTGCTAGAGATCCCCGCAATGAGCAGTTCTTC.

This chain's CDR3 is CSARGGGFSDTQYF. The DNA for the CDR3 is TGCAGTGCTAGAGGAGGTGGCTTTTCAGATACGCAGTATTTT. This chain joins TRBV20-1 and TRBJ2-3; D is unresolved. The germline gives CDR1 DFQATT, CDR2 SNEGSKA (reference sequence). The CDR3 sequence is 14 residues long. The germline V and J ends were trimmed by 1 base and 4 bases, with 12 bases remaining between them.

Only one count was recorded for this clonotype. The rearrangement links TRBV5-1 to TRBJ1-2; TRBD1 aligns across 10 bases. This CDR3 contains 12 residues. From germline, CDR1 is SGHRS and CDR2 YFSETQ. V lost 0 bases to trimming and J lost 13 bases; unmatched junction nucleotides: 3. For the CDR3, the DNA is TGCGCCAGCAGCTTGGGACAGGGGGCTGGCACCTTC. Amino acid sequence: CASSLGQGAGTF.

This clonotype was observed many times. V and J are TRBV9 and TRBJ2-7, with 12 bases lining up with TRBD2. V dropped 3 bases and J dropped 4; count of bases not matched to a gene: 2. This CDR3 region has 14 residues. Germline V gene sequence: CDR1 SGDLS, CDR2 YYNGEE. CDR3: CASSETSGSYEQYF. The CDR3 region has the DNA TGTGCCAGCAGCGAGACTAGCGGGAGTTACGAGCAGTACTTC.

The chain links TRBV20-1 to TRBJ2-5; D ambiguous. Germline V CDR1 and CDR2: DFQATT, SNEGSKA (reference sequence). The CDR3 totals 11 residues. V was pared by 2 bases and J by 5 bases, with 6 bases between. The CDR3 bases are TGCAGTGCTAGATGGGCGGAGACCCAGTACTTC. Its translation: CSARWAETQYF.

This clonotype was counted between two and nine times. V is TRBV21-1 and J is TRBJ1-5; the DNA was not used to check the table's D call, TRBD1. TRBV21-1 is deemed a pseudogene. The CDR3 spans 19 residues. The CDR3 reads CASSKRDHRSYYSNQPQHF. Here the CDR3 DNA reads TGTGCCAGCAGCAAACGCGATCACAGGTCGTATTATAGCAATCAGCCCCAGCATTTT.

This clonotype was detected a few times. This CDR3 reads CASSYSLAAETQYF. In DNA, the CDR3 is TGTGCCAGCAGTTACTCCTTAGCTGCTGAGACCCAGTACTTC. This sequence joins TRBV6-6 and TRBJ2-5; the D is unclear. Trimming cost V 0 bases and J 5 bases, with 10 bases left between them. Germline lookup yields CDR1 MNHNY and CDR2 SVGAGI (reference sequence). The CDR3 extends over 14 amino acids.

This clonotype has only a few counts. V gene TRBV7-3 combines with J gene TRBJ2-5, with 7 positions matching TRBD1. Germline CDR1 and CDR2: SGHTA and FQGTGA. The trim removed 3 bases at V and 6 bases at J, leaving 7 bases unmatched. The CDR3 runs 14 residues. CDR3 sequence: CASSLTGRSKTQYF. The CDR3 nucleotides read TGTGCCAGCAGCTTGACAGGGAGAAGCAAGACCCAGTACTTC.

In this sample, this clonotype turned up many times. The chain couples TRBV6-2 or TRBV6-3 to TRBJ2-7; D unresolved. This CDR3 region has 12 residues. Germline V gives CDR1 MNHEY, CDR2 SVGEGT. V lost 6 bases to trimming and J lost 0 bases, with 6 bases between them. The CDR3 sequence: CASSRSSYEQYF. The CDR3 nucleotides read TGTGCCAGCAGCAGGAGCTCCTACGAGCAGTACTTC.

This clonotype was counted a few times. The genes are TRBV9 and TRBJ2-3, with unresolved D. Germline V gene data show CDR1 as SGDLS and CDR2 as YYNGEE. The CDR3 consists of 14 residues. V gave up 4 bases and J gave up 4 bases, with 13 bases separating them. CDR3 in amino acids: CASSRARWADTQYF. CDR3 sequence (DNA): TGTGCCAGCAGCCGGGCCCGTTGGGCAGATACGCAGTATTTT.

This clonotype has only a few counts. The chain is built from TRBV18 and TRBJ2-3, with TRBD2 matching 9 bases. The V gene end was trimmed by 0 bases and the J gene end by 2 bases; junction bases not matched to a gene: 3. The germline V gene encodes CDR1 KGHSH and CDR2 LQKENI. This CDR3 spans 16 amino acids. CDR3 nucleotides: TGTGCCAGCTCACCACCTAGCGGGGGCCACACAGATACGCAGTATTTT. Its translation is CASSPPSGGHTDTQYF.

The chain links TRBV21-1 to TRBJ2-7. TRBV21-1 is given as a pseudogene. CDR3 length equals 15 residues. The CDR3 coding sequence is TGTGCCAGCAGCAAGGTCGAGGAAAGCTCCTACGAGCAGTACTTC. Translated: CASSKVEESSYEQYF.

This clonotype was seen once. CDR3 protein: CASSYLTGRTNTDTQYF. The CDR3 DNA sequence: TGTGCCAGCAGTTATCTTACGGGCCGGACTAACACAGATACGCAGTATTTT. This rearrangement joins TRBV6-2 or TRBV6-3 to TRBJ2-3, with a weak D call TRBD2 (6 bases). Germline values: CDR1 MNHEY, CDR2 SVGEGT. The V and J ends lost 3 bases and 2 bases respectively, with 18 bases between them. The CDR3 totals 17 residues.